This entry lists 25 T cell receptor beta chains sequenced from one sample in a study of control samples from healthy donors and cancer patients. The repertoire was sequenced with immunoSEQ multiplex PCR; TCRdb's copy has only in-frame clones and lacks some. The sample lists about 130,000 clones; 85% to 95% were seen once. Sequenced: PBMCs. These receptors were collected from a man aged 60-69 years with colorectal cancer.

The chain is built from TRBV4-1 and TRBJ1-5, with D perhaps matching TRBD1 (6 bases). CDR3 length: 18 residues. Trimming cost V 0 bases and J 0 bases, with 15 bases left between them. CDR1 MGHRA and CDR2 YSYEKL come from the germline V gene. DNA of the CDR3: TGCGCCAGCAGCCAAGATCAAGCCCAGGGGTATAGCAATCAGCCCCAGCATTTT. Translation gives CASSQDQAQGYSNQPQHF.

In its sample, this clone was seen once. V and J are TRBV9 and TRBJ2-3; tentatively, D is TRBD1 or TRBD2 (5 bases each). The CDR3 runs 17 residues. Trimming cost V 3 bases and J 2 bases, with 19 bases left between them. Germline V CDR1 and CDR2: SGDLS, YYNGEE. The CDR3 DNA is TGTGCCAGCAGCGCTCGGGGAGCACGGGACCTCACAGATACGCAGTATTTT. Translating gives CASSARGARDLTDTQYF.

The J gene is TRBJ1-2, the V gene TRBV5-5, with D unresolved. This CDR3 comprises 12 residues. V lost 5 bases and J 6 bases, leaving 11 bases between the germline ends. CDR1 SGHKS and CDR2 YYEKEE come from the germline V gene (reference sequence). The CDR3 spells CASRASGDGYTF. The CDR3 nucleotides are TGTGCCAGCAGGGCCTCTGGGGATGGCTACACCTTC. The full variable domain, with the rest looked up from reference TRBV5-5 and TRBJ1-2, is DAGVTQSPTHLIKTRGQQVTLRCSPISGHKSVSWYQQVLGQGPQFIFQYYEKEERGRGNFPDRFSARQFPNYSSELNVNALLLGDSALYLCASRASGDGYTFGSGTRLTVV.

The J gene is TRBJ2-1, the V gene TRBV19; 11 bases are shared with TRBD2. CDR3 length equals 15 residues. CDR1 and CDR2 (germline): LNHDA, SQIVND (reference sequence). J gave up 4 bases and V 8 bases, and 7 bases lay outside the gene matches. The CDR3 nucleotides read TGTGCCAGTGGGCGACTAGCGGGGCCGTACAATGAGCAGTTCTTC. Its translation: CASGRLAGPYNEQFF.

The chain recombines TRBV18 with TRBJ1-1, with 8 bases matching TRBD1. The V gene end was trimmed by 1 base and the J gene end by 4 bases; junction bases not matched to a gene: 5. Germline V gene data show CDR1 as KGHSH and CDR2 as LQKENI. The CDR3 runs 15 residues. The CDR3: CASSPLQGAATEAFF. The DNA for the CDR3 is TGTGCCAGCTCACCACTCCAGGGGGCGGCCACTGAAGCTTTCTTT.

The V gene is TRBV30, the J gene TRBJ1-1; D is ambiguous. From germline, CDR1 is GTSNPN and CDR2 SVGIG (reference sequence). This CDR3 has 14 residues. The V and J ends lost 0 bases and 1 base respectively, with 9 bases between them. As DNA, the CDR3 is TGTGCCTGGAGTGTTACGACGTGGAACACTGAAGCTTTCTTT. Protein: CAWSVTTWNTEAFF.

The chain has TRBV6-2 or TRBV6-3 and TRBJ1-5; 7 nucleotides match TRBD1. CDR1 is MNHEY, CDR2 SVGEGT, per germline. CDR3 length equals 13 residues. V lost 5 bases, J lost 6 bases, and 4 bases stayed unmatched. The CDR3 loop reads CASSRQGLQPQHF. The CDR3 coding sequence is TGTGCCAGCAGTCGACAGGGACTTCAGCCCCAGCATTTT.

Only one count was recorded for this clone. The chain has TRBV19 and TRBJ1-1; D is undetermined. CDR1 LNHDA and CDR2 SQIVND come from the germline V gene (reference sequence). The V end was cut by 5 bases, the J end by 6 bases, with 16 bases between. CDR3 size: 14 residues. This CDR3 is CASSVDRQVSEAFF. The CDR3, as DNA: TGTGCCAGTAGTGTCGATAGGCAGGTTTCTGAAGCTTTCTTT.

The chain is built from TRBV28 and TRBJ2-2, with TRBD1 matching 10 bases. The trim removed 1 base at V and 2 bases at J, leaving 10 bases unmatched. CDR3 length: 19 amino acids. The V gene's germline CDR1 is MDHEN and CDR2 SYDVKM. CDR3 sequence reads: CASSLLGLGQGVNTGELFF. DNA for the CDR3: TGTGCCAGCAGTTTATTGGGCTTAGGACAGGGGGTTAACACCGGGGAGCTGTTTTTT.

CDR3 bases: TGTGCCAGCAGTAGAACAGGGGGCACCGGGGAGCTGTTTTTT. Translating gives CASSRTGGTGELFF. The chain is built from TRBV28 and TRBJ2-2, with TRBD1 matching 8 bases. Germline CDR1 is MDHEN and CDR2 is SYDVKM. This CDR3 is 14 amino acids long. With 5 bases clipped from V and 4 bases from J, the junction kept 3 bases outside the gene matches.

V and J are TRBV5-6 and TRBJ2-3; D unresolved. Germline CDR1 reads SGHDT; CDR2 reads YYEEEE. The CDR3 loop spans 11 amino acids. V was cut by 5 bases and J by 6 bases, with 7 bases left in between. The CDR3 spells CASSFVDTQYF. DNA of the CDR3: TGTGCCAGCAGTTTTGTCGATACGCAGTATTTT.

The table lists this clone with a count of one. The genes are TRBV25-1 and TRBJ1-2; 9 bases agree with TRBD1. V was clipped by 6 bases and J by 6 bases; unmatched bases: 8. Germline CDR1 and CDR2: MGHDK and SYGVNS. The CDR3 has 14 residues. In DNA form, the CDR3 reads TGTGCCAGCAGAGAAACAGGGGGCAACAATGGCTACACCTTC. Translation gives CASRETGGNNGYTF.

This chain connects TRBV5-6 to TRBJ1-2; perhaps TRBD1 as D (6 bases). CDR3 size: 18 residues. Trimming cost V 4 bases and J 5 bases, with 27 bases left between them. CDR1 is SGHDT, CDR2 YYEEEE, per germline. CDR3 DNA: TGTGCCAGCAGCCCCGGCTATCCGACTACAGGGTCGGTGTATGGCTACACCTTC. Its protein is CASSPGYPTTGSVYGYTF.

The CDR3 DNA reads as TGTGCCAGCCACAGGGACACTGAAGCTTTCTTT. It yields the protein CASHRDTEAFF. V and J are TRBV5-6 and TRBJ1-1, with D maybe TRBD1 (6 bases). Between the trimmed V and J ends, which lost 7 bases and 3 bases, there was a span of 7 bases. CDR1 is SGHDT and CDR2 is YYEEEE in the germline V gene. CDR3 length equals 11 residues.

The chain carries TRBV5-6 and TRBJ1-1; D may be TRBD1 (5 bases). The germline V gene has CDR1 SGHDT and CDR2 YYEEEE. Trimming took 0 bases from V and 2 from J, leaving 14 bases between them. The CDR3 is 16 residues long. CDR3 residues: CASSLGAGTRNTEAFF. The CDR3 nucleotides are TGTGCCAGCAGCTTGGGGGCCGGGACGAGAAACACTGAAGCTTTCTTT.

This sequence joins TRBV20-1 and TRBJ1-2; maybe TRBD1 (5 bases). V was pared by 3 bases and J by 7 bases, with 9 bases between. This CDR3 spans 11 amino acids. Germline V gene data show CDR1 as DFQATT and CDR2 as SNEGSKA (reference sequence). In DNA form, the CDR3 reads TGCAGTGCTAGGACAGCGGGTGGCTACACCTTC. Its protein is CSARTAGGYTF.

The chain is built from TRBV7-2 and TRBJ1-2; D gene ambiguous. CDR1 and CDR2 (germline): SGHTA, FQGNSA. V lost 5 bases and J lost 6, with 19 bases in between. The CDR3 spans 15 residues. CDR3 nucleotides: TGTGCCAGCAGCCTAGAGTCGGGGATTGGGAATGGCTACACCTTC. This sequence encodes CASSLESGIGNGYTF.

CDR3 in amino acids: CASSEGGGLNKNIQYF. The CDR3, as DNA: TGTGCCAGCAGTGAAGGGGGCGGCTTGAACAAAAACATTCAGTACTTC. This chain uses TRBV6-1 with TRBJ2-4, with a weak D call TRBD1 (5 bases). Trimming took 1 base from V and 3 from J, leaving 13 bases between them. The CDR3 runs to 16 residues. Germline V gene lookup returns CDR1 MNHNS and CDR2 SASEGT.

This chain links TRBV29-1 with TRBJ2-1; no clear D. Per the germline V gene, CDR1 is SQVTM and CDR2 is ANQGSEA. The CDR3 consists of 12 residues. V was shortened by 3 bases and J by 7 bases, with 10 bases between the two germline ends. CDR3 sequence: CSVEEPRNEQFF. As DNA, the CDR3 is TGCAGCGTTGAGGAGCCGAGGAATGAGCAGTTCTTC.

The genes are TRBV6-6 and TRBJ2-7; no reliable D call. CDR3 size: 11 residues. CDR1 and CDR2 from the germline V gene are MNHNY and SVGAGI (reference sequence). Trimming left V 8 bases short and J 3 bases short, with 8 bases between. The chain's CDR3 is CASGYVYEQYF. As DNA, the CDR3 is TGTGCCAGCGGGTATGTCTACGAGCAGTACTTC.

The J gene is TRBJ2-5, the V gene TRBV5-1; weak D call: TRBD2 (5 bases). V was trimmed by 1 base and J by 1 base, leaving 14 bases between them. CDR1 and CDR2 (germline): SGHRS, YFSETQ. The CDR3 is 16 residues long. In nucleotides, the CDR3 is TGCGCCAGCAGCTTGAATTTACGGGATAGCCAAGAGACCCAGTACTTC. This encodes CASSLNLRDSQETQYF.

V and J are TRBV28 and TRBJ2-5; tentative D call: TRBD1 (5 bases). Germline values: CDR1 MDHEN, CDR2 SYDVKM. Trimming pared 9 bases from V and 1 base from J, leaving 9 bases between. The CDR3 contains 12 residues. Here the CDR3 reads CASRQTQETQYF. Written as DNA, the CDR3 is TGTGCCAGTCGACAGACCCAAGAGACCCAGTACTTC. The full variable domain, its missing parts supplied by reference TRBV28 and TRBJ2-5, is DVKVTQSSRYLVKRTGEKVFLECVQDMDHENMFWYRQDPGLGLRLIYFSYDVKMKEKGDIPEGYSVSREKKERFSLILESASTNQTSMYLCASRQTQETQYFGPGTRLLVL.

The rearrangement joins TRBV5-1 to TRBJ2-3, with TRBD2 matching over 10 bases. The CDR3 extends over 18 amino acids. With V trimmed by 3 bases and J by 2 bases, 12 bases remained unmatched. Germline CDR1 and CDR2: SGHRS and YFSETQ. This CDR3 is CASSSPKAGGIPTDTQYF. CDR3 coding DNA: TGCGCCAGCAGCTCCCCCAAAGCGGGGGGGATCCCCACAGATACGCAGTATTTT.

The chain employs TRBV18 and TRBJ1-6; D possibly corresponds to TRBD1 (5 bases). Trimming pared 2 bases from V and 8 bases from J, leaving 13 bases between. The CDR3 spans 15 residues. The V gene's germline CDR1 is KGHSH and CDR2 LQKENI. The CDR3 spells CASSPGGAFDSPLHF. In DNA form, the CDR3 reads TGTGCCAGCTCACCAGGTGGGGCTTTTGATTCACCCCTCCACTTT.

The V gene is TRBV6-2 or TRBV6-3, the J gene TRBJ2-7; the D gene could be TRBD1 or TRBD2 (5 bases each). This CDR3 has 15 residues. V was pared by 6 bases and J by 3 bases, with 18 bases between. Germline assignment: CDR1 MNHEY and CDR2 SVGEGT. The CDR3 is CASSRSQGERYEQYF. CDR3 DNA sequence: TGTGCCAGCAGCCGATCTCAGGGAGAGCGCTACGAGCAGTACTTC.